Sequencing of this TCR beta chain was carried out in a study of T-cell memory formation after mild COVID-19. Across the study: The two donors had largely donor-specific TCR clusters. Study results and limitations: A second wave expanding day 15 to 37 was CD4+-biased; contracting clones were balanced. The main location of contracting CD4+ clones was CM and EM, and that of contracting CD8+ clones was EMRA.

Using constant-segment primers, 5'RACE produced TCR alpha and TCR beta cDNA libraries carrying sample barcodes and UMIs. Each CDR3 protein gets one entry after TCRdb re-called the 5' RACE reads with MiXCR. The data hold around 150,000 distinct CDR3 sequences, with around 30% observed a single time. Germline V CDR1 and CDR2: SQVTM, ANQGSEA. This CDR3 has 12 residues. Trimming removed 4 bases from V and 4 bases from J, with 9 bases in between. In regard to this clonotype: Its cognate antigen is unknown.

This chain uses TRBV29-1 with TRBJ2-3; D is ambiguous. The sequence was obtained from an adult woman who had mild COVID-19 (a few samples of this study predate the infection). Cell type and time point are not known. The material sequenced was PBMCs or a T cell subset sorted from them (not recorded which). CDR3 sequence reads: CSVGFEADTQYF. CDR3 nucleotide sequence: TGCAGCGTTGGATTTGAGGCAGATACGCAGTATTTT.